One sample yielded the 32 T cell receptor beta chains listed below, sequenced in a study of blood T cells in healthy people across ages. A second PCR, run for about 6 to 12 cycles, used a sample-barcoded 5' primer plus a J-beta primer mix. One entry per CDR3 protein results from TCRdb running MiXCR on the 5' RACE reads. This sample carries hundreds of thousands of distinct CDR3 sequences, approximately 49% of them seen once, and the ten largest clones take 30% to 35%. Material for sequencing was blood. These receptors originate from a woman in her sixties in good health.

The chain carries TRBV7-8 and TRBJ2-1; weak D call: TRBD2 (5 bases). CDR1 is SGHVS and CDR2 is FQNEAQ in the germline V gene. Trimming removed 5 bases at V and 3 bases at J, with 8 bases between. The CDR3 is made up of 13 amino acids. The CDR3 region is CASSMGVYNEQFF. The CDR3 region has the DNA TGTGCCAGCAGCATGGGAGTCTACAATGAGCAGTTCTTC.

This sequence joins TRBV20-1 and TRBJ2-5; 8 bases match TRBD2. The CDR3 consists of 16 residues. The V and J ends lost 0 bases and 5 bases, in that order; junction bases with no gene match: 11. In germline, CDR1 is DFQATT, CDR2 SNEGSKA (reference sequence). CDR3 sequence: CSARDPGGDDRETQYF. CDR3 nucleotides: TGCAGTGCTAGAGATCCGGGGGGGGATGATCGGGAGACCCAGTACTTC.

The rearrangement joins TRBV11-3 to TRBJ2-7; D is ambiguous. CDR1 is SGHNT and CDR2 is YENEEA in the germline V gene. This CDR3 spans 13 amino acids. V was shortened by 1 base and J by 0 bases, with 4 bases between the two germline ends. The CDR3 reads CASSLAASYEQYF. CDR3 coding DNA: TGTGCCAGCAGCTTAGCCGCCTCCTACGAGCAGTACTTC.

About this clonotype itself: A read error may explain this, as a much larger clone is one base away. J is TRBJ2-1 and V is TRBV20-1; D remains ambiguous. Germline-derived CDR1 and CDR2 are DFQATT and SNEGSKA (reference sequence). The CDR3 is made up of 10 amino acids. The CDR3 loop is CSARRDEQVF. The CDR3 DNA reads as TGCAGTGCTAGAAGGGATGAGCAGGTCTTC.

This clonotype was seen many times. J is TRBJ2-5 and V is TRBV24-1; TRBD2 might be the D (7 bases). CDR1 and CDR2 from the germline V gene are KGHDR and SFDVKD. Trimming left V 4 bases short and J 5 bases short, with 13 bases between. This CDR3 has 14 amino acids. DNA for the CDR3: TGTGCCACCAGTGAGTCAGGGGAGGGGGAGACCCAGTACTTC. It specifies CATSESGEGETQYF.

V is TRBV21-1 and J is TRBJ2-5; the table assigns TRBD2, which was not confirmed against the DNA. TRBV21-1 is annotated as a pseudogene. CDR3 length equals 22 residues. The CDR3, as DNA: TGTGCCAGCAGCACCAAAGGGCCAGGGACTAGCGGGACCCTACGAGCAGTGCGCCAGCAGTACTTC. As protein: CASSTKGPGTSGTLRAVRQQYF.

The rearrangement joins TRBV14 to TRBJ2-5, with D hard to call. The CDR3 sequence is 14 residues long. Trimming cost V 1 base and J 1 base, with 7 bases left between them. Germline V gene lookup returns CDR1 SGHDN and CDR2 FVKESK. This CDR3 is CASSQVIGQETQYF. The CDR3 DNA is TGTGCCAGCAGCCAAGTTATAGGCCAAGAGACCCAGTACTTC. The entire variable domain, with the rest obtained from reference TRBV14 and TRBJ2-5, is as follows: EAGVTQFPSHSVIEKGQTVTLRCDPISGHDNLYWYRRVMGKEIKFLLHFVKESKQDESGMPNNRFLAERTGGTYSTLKVQPAELEDSGVYFCASSQVIGQETQYFGPGTRLLVL.

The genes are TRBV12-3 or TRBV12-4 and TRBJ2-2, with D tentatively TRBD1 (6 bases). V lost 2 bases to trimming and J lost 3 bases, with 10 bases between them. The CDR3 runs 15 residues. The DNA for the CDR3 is TGTGCCAGCAGTTTAAGGGCAGGGGACACCGGGGAGCTGTTTTTT. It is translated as CASSLRAGDTGELFF.

CDR3 amino acids: CASSQTSVGGTQYF. The CDR3 DNA reads TGTGCCAGCAGCCAGACTAGCGTGGGGGGTACGCAGTATTTT. The chain recombines TRBV7-2 with TRBJ2-3; 8 bases line up with TRBD2. CDR1 and CDR2 (germline): SGHTA, FQGNSA. The CDR3 consists of 14 residues. Trimming at V came to 5 bases and at J to 8 bases, leaving 9 bases not matched to a gene.

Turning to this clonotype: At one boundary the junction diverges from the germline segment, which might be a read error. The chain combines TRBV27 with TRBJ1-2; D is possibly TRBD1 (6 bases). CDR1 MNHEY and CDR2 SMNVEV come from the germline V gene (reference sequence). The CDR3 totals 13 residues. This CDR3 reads CASGLLQGYGYTF. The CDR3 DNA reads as TGTGCCAGCGGTTTACTACAGGGCTATGGCTACACCTTC.

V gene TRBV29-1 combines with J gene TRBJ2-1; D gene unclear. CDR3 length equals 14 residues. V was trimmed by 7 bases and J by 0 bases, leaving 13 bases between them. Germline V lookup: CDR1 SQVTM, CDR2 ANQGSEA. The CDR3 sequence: CSAAASYSYNEQFF. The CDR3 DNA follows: TGCAGCGCCGCGGCAAGTTACTCCTACAATGAGCAGTTCTTC.

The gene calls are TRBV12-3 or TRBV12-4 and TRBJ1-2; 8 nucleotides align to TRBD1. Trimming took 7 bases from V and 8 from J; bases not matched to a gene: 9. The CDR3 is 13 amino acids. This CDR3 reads CASTPTTGGGYTF. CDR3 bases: TGTGCCAGCACCCCTACCACAGGGGGAGGCTACACCTTC.

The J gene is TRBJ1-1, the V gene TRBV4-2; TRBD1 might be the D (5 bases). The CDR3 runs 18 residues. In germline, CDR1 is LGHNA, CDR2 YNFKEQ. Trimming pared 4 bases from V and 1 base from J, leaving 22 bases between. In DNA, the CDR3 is TGTGCCAGCAGCCCTTTTCCCCCACAGGCTAGGCCGAACACTGAAGCTTTCTTT. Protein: CASSPFPPQARPNTEAFF.

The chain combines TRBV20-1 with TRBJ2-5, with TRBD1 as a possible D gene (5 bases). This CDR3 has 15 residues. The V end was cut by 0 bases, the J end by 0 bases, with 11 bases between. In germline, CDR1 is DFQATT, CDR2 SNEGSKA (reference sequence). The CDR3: CSARDSKGNQETQYF. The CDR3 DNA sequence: TGCAGTGCTAGAGATTCTAAGGGGAACCAAGAGACCCAGTACTTC.

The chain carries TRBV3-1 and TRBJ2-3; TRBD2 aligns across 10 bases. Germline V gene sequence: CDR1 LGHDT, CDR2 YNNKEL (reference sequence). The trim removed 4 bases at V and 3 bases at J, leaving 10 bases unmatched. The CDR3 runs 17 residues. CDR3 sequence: CASSRARLAGVTDTQYF. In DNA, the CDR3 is TGTGCCAGCAGCCGCGCGCGTCTAGCGGGAGTAACAGATACGCAGTATTTT.

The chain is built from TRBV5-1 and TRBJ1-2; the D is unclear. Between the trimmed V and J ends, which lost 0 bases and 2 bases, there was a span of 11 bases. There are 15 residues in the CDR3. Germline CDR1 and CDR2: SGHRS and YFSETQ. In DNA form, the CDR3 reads TGCGCCAGCAGCTTGGGTCAGATGACCAACTATGGCTACACCTTC. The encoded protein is CASSLGQMTNYGYTF.

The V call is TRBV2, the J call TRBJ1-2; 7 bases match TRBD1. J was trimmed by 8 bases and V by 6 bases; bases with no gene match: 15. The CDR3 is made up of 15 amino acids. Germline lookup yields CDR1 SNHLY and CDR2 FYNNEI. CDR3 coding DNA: TGTGCCAGCAGGGGCGAAGCGGGACAGCTTGGGGGCTACACCTTC. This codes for CASRGEAGQLGGYTF.

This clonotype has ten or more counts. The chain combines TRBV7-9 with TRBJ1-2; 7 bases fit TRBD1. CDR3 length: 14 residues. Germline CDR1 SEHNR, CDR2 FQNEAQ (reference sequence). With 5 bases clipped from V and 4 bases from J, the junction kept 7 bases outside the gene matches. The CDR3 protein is CASSEGQELYGYTF. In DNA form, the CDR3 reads TGTGCCAGCAGCGAAGGACAGGAGCTCTATGGCTACACCTTC.

The CDR3 here is CASSGPGQGSTDTQYF. The CDR3 DNA sequence: TGTGCCAGCAGCGGCCCAGGACAGGGGAGCACAGATACGCAGTATTTT. J is TRBJ2-3 and V is TRBV14; TRBD1 matches 9 bases. The CDR3 covers 16 residues. Germline V gene sequence: CDR1 SGHDN, CDR2 FVKESK. With 5 bases clipped from V and 0 bases from J, the junction kept 6 bases outside the gene matches.

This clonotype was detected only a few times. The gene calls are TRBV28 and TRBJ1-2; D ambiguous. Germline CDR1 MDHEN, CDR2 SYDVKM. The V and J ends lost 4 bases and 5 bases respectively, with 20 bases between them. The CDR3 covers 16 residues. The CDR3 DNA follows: TGTGCCAGCAGTTCCCCCGGGCGGGTATCAGGATATGGCTACACCTTC. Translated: CASSSPGRVSGYGYTF.

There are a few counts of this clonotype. The CDR3, as DNA: TGTGCCAGCAGTTTGAGGGCGAGAATGAACACTGAAGCTTTCTTT. It is translated as CASSLRARMNTEAFF. The genes are TRBV12-3 or TRBV12-4 and TRBJ1-1, with D hard to call. V was shortened by 3 bases and J by 0 bases, with 11 bases between the two germline ends. The CDR3 has 15 amino acids.

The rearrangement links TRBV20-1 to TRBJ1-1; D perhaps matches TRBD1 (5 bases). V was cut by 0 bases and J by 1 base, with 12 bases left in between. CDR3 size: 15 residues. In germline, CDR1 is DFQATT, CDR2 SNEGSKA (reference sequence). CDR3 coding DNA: TGCAGTGCTAGAGATCCCCAGGGAGGGAACACTGAAGCTTTCTTT. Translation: CSARDPQGGNTEAFF.

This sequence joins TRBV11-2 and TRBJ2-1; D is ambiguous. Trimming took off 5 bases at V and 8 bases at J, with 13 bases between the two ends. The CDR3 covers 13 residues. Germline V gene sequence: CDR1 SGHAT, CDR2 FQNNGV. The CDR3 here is CASSPALGYEQFF. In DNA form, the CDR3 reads TGTGCCAGCAGCCCTGCTCTAGGGTATGAGCAGTTCTTC.

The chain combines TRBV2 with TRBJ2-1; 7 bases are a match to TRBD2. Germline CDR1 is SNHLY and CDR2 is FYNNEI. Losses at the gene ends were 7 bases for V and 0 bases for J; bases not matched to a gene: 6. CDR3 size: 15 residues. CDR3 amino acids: CASTRRESSYNEQFF. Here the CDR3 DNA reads TGTGCCAGCACAAGGCGGGAGTCCTCCTACAATGAGCAGTTCTTC.

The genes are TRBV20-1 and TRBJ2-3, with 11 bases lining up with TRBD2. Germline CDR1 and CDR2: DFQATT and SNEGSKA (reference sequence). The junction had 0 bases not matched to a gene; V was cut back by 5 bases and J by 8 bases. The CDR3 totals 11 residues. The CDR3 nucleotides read TGCAGTGCTGGGACTAGCGGTACGCAGTATTTT. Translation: CSAGTSGTQYF.

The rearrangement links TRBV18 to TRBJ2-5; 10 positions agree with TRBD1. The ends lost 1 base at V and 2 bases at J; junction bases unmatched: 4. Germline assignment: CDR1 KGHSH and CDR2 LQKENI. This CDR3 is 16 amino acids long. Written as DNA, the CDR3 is TGTGCCAGCTCACCACGGGACAGGGGCGATCAAGAGACCCAGTACTTC. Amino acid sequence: CASSPRDRGDQETQYF.

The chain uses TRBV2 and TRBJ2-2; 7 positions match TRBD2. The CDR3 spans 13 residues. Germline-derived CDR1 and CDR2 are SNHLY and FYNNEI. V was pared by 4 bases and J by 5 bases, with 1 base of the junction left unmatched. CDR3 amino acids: CASSVGGTGELFF. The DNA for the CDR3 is TGTGCCAGCAGTGTGGGGGGGACCGGGGAGCTGTTTTTT.

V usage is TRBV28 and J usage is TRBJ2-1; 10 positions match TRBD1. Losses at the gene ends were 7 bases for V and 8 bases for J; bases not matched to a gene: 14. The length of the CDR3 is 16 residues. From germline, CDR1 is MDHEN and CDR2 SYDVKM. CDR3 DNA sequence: TGTGCCAGCACCCTAGGTCGGGACAGGGGTCTAGATGAGCAGTTCTTC. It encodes CASTLGRDRGLDEQFF.

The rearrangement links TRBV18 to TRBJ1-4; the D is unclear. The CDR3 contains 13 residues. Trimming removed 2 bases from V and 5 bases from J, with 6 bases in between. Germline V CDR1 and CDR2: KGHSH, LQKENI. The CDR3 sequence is CASSPERNEKLFF. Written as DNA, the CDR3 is TGTGCCAGCTCACCAGAAAGGAATGAAAAACTGTTTTTT.

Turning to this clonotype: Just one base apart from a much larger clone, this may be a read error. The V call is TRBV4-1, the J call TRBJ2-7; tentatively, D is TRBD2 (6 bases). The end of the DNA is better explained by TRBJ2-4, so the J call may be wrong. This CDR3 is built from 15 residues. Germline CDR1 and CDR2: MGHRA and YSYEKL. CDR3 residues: CACSPPGTGESIQYF. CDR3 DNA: TGCGCCTGCAGCCCCCCCGGTACGGGAGAGAGCATTCAGTACTTC.

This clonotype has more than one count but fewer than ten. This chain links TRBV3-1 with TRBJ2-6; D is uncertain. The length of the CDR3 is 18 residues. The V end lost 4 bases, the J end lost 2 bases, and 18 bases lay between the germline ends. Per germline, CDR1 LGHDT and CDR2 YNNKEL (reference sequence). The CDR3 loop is CASSPRSKGFTGANVLTF. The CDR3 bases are TGTGCCAGCAGCCCCCGATCCAAGGGTTTCACTGGGGCCAACGTCCTGACTTTC.

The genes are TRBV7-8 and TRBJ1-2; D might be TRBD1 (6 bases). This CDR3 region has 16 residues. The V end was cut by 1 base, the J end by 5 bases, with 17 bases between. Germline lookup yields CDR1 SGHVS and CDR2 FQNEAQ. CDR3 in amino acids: CASSLGDVRGGYGYTF. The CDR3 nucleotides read TGTGCCAGCAGCTTAGGGGATGTGAGAGGGGGATATGGCTACACCTTC.